This passage covers 23 T cell receptor beta chains from one sample sequenced in a study of Tregs in tolerant kidney transplant recipients. The data were produced by immunoSEQ multiplex PCR, yet TCRdb's version contains in-frame clones alone and is incomplete. This repertoire comprises around 32,000 clones; its ten largest clones make up under 2%. The nonmyeloablative bone marrow transplants came from related graft donors, with transient mixed chimerism. This material consisted of CD4+ T cells from blood (PBMCs), taken 24 months after the transplant. The receptors were gathered from a human patient who received a combined kidney and bone marrow transplant. These T cells may partly come from the graft donor.

Regarding this clone: Compared with germline, one end of the junction differs, possibly owing to a read error. The read ends 3 residues shy of where the CDR3 ends; the end is completed using the germline J gene. The chain couples TRBV4-2 to TRBJ2-1, with 12 bases lining up with TRBD2. Per the germline V gene, CDR1 is LGHNA and CDR2 is YNFKEQ. The CDR3 has 16 amino acids. CDR3 DNA, as far as it was read: TGCGCCAGCAGCCAAGAGACTAGCGGGAGACCTCATGAG. Protein: CASSQETSGRPHE. The full CDR3 protein is CASSQETSGRPHEQFF.

As concerns this clone: The read comes to an end 3 residues before the CDR3 does, leaving the germline J gene to fill in the end. The V and J genes are TRBV28 and TRBJ2-3, with TRBD2 matching 8 bases. Germline V gene sequence: CDR1 MDHEN, CDR2 SYDVKM. Losses at the gene ends were 5 bases for V and 0 bases for J; bases not matched to a gene: 4. The CDR3 is 15 residues long. The CDR3 DNA, read in part, is TGTGCCAGCAGTATTAGCGGGACCAGCACAGATACG. It yields the protein CASSISGTSTDT. The CDR3 as a whole reads CASSISGTSTDTQYF.

Comments on this clone: Read coverage stops 3 residues before the CDR3 terminus; the germline J gene supplies the remainder. Other DNA sequences in this sample translate to the same CDR3. The chain recombines TRBV19 with TRBJ1-5, with 9 positions matching TRBD1. The CDR3 has 15 residues. The J segment lost 4 bases and the V segment lost 5 bases, leaving 6 bases of the junction unmatched. CDR1 and CDR2 from the germline V gene are LNHDA and SQIVND (reference sequence). CDR3 loop: CASSARTGANQPQHF. The DNA read from the CDR3 is TGTGCCAGTAGTGCCAGGACAGGGGCGAATCAGCCC.

As concerns this clone: The sequence runs out 3 residues before the end of the CDR3; the remainder is reconstructed from the germline J gene. The chain joins TRBV20-1 to TRBJ1-1; D unclear. CDR1 DFQATT and CDR2 SNEGSKA come from the germline V gene (reference sequence). The CDR3 consists of 11 residues. This CDR3 reads CSARGRDRAFF. The covered CDR3 bases are TGCAGTGCTAGGGGCCGAGATAGG.

Concerning this clone: With the read ending 3 residues before the CDR3 end, the germline J gene is used to fill in that end. The chain links TRBV18 to TRBJ1-6; the D gene is possibly TRBD1 (6 bases). Germline-derived CDR1 and CDR2 are KGHSH and LQKENI. CDR3 length: 15 amino acids. The V end lost 6 bases, the J end lost 2 bases, and 11 bases lay between the germline ends. CDR3 protein: CASSPGTTYNSPLHF. The covered CDR3 bases are TGTGCCAGCTCGCCCGGGACAACCTATAATTCACCC.

Worth noting for this clone: Read data end 3 residues before the CDR3 end; the end is taken from the germline J gene. The sample has other DNA sequences that encode this CDR3 too. The V call is TRBV18, the J call TRBJ2-7; 10 bases are shared with TRBD1. V lost 6 bases, J lost 2 bases, and 4 bases stayed unmatched. In germline, CDR1 is KGHSH, CDR2 LQKENI. The CDR3 consists of 14 residues. The CDR3 loop is CASSQGQGAYEQYF. The covered CDR3 bases are TGTGCCAGCTCTCAAGGACAGGGGGCCTACGAG.

Remarks on this clone: The CDR3 end is not reached by the read, which stops 3 residues before it; the germline J gene fills it in. The V gene is TRBV7-2, the J gene TRBJ1-1, with a tentative D call TRBD1 (5 bases). Germline CDR1 SGHTA, CDR2 FQGNSA. There are 15 residues in the CDR3. V lost 0 bases and J lost 1, with 9 bases in between. The sequenced part of the CDR3 DNA is TGTGCCAGCAGCTTAGCGCCAGGGAAGAACACTGAA. This encodes CASSLAPGKNTE. The whole CDR3 sequence reads CASSLAPGKNTEAFF.

With respect to this clone: The read terminates 3 residues before the CDR3 end, so the remaining end is supplied by the germline J gene. The rearrangement links TRBV5-1 to TRBJ2-1, with D maybe TRBD2 (6 bases). Germline V lookup: CDR1 SGHRS, CDR2 YFSETQ. This CDR3 has 14 amino acids. V lost 6 bases and J lost 4, with 14 bases in between. The part of the CDR3 DNA that was read is TGCGCCAGCAACCCTCCGGGACTTTACAATGAG. This translates into CASNPPGLYNE. The entire CDR3 reads CASNPPGLYNEQFF.

Regarding this clone: The CDR3 end falls 3 residues outside the read, so it is completed with the germline J gene. This chain uses TRBV2 with TRBJ2-3; 9 positions match TRBD2. There are 15 residues in the CDR3. Trimming removed 3 bases from V and 2 bases from J; junction bases left unmatched: 3. CDR1 is SNHLY and CDR2 is FYNNEI in the germline V gene. CDR3: CASSDSSGITDTQYF. The CDR3 bases that were read are TGTGCCAGCAGTGATTCTAGCGGGATCACAGATACG.

A remark on this clone: The read ends 3 residues before the CDR3 terminus; that terminus is restored from the germline J gene. The chain links TRBV7-2 to TRBJ2-1; 7 bases line up with TRBD1. The junction had 6 bases not matched to a gene; V was cut back by 3 bases and J by 7 bases. CDR3 length: 14 amino acids. From germline, CDR1 is SGHTA and CDR2 FQGNSA. CDR3 amino acids: CASSFFDRANEQFF. Incomplete CDR3 DNA: TGTGCCAGCAGCTTCTTCGACAGGGCTAATGAG.

Comments on this clone: The read ends 3 residues early relative to the CDR3; the germline J gene fills the gap. This rearrangement joins TRBV18 to TRBJ2-1; the match to TRBD1 covers 10 bases. CDR3 length equals 17 residues. J gave up 4 bases and V 3 bases, and 9 bases lay outside the gene matches. Germline CDR1 and CDR2: KGHSH and LQKENI. The CDR3 loop reads CASSPYLGQGVYNEQFF. The covered CDR3 bases are TGTGCCAGCTCACCTTACCTTGGACAGGGGGTATACAATGAG. Filled out from reference TRBV18 and TRBJ2-1, the complete variable domain reads NAGVMQNPRHLVRRRGQEARLRCSPMKGHSHVYWYRQLPEEGLKFMVYLQKENIIDESGMPKERFSAEFPKEGPSILRIQQVVRGDSAAYFCASSPYLGQGVYNEQFFGPGTRLTVL.

Comments on this clone: Read data end 3 residues before the CDR3 end; the end is taken from the germline J gene. V and J are TRBV7-8 and TRBJ2-5; 8 positions match TRBD1. V shed 2 bases, J shed 5 bases, and the junction held 7 bases outside the gene matches. Germline CDR1 is SGHVS and CDR2 is FQNEAQ. The CDR3 is 15 amino acids. The sequenced part of the CDR3 DNA is TGTGCCAGCAGCTTACAGGGGGCAAATAGGGAGACC. Its translation: CASSLQGANRET. The CDR3 as a whole reads CASSLQGANRETQYF.

In regard to this clone: The CDR3 end lies 3 residues beyond the end of the read and is filled in from the germline J gene. The chain is built from TRBV6-2 or TRBV6-3 and TRBJ2-1, with D unclear. Germline V gene data show CDR1 as MNHEY and CDR2 as SVGEGT. V was trimmed by 7 bases and J by 8 bases, leaving 9 bases between them. The CDR3 is made up of 11 amino acids. This chain's CDR3 is CASTQAHEQFF. Incomplete CDR3 DNA: TGTGCCAGCACCCAGGCCCATGAG.

Remarks on this clone: The read terminates 3 residues ahead of where the CDR3 ends, so the germline J gene completes it. V gene TRBV30 combines with J gene TRBJ1-2; perhaps TRBD1 as D (6 bases). Per the germline V gene, CDR1 is GTSNPN and CDR2 is SVGIG (reference sequence). Trimming removed 2 bases at V and 4 bases at J, with 14 bases between. This CDR3 spans 14 amino acids. The chain's CDR3 is CAWSTGQGGYGYTF. The sequenced CDR3 bases are TGTGCCTGGAGTACGGGACAAGGGGGCTATGGC.

A remark on this clone: The missing CDR3 end, 3 residues past where the read stops, is filled in from the germline J gene. The chain combines TRBV29-1 with TRBJ1-1; D is perhaps TRBD1 (6 bases). There are 14 residues in the CDR3. Germline assignment: CDR1 SQVTM and CDR2 ANQGSEA. V lost 6 bases and J lost 0, with 14 bases in between. The chain's CDR3 is CSVSGTLMNTEAFF. The CDR3 bases that were read are TGCAGCGTGTCCGGGACATTGATGAACACTGAA. The full variable domain, completed using reference TRBV29-1 and TRBJ1-1, is SAVISQKPSRDICQRGTSLTIQCQVDSQVTMMFWYRQQPGQSLTLIATANQGSEATYESGFVIDKFPISRPNLTFSTLTVSNMSPEDSSIYLCSVSGTLMNTEAFFGQGTRLTVV.

With regard to this clone: Sequencing ends 3 residues short of the CDR3 end; the germline J gene provides the rest. The chain is built from TRBV20-1 and TRBJ2-2, with 7 bases aligning to TRBD2. CDR3 length equals 16 residues. CDR1 is DFQATT and CDR2 is SNEGSKA in the germline V gene (reference sequence). The J segment lost 4 bases and the V segment lost 0 bases, leaving 8 bases of the junction unmatched. The CDR3 bases that were read are TGCAGTGCTAGAGATAGTGGGTGGGGGGGCACCGGGGAG. Translating it yields CSARDSGWGGTGE. The whole CDR3 region reads CSARDSGWGGTGELFF.

Worth noting for this clone: The CDR3 extends 3 residues past the end of the read, so its final part is completed from the germline J gene. The chain uses TRBV28 and TRBJ1-3, with D possibly being TRBD1 (6 bases). This CDR3 has 14 amino acids. The ends were cut back, 10 bases at V and 0 bases at J, with 13 bases in the middle. Germline CDR1 reads MDHEN; CDR2 reads SYDVKM. Partial CDR3 DNA: TGTGCCACCGGACAGTCTCACTCTGGAAACACC. It yields the protein CATGQSHSGNT. The entire CDR3 protein is CATGQSHSGNTIYF.

Concerning this clone itself: The read halts 3 residues ahead of the CDR3 end, with the missing end drawn from the germline J gene. The J gene is TRBJ2-2, the V gene TRBV7-9, with TRBD1 identical over 11 bases. After removal of 5 bases from V and 4 bases from J, the junction contained 3 bases not matched to a gene. This CDR3 spans 15 amino acids. Germline lookup yields CDR1 SEHNR and CDR2 FQNEAQ (reference sequence). CDR3 loop: CASSGQGALTGELFF. Partial CDR3 DNA: TGTGCCAGCAGCGGACAGGGGGCGCTCACCGGGGAG. Full variable domain (rest looked up from reference TRBV7-9 and TRBJ2-2): DTGVSQNPRHKITKRGQNVTFRCDPISEHNRLYWYRQTLGQGPEFLTYFQNEAQLEKSRLLSDRFSAERPKGSFSTLEIQRTEQGDSAMYLCASSGQGALTGELFFGEGSRLTVL.

Notes on this clone: The read terminates 3 residues before the CDR3 end, so the remaining end is supplied by the germline J gene. This chain connects TRBV20-1 to TRBJ2-3; 12 positions agree with TRBD2. V lost 5 bases to trimming and J lost 2 bases; unmatched junction nucleotides: 5. Germline V gene sequence: CDR1 DFQATT, CDR2 SNEGSKA (reference sequence). The CDR3 sequence is 15 residues long. The CDR3 bases that were read are TGCAGTGCTCCCGGACTAGCGGGAACCACAGATACG. It is translated as CSAPGLAGTTDT. The CDR3 in full is CSAPGLAGTTDTQYF.

The sequenced CDR3 bases are TGTGCCAGCAGCTCACTAGCGGGAGGGATAGATACG. Encoded protein: CASSSLAGGIDT. The entire CDR3 protein is CASSSLAGGIDTQYF. This rearrangement joins TRBV7-9 to TRBJ2-3; 13 bases map to TRBD2. The sequence runs out 3 residues before the end of the CDR3; the remainder is reconstructed from the germline J gene. CDR1 is SEHNR, CDR2 FQNEAQ, per germline (reference sequence). The V segment lost 4 bases and the J segment 5 bases; nucleotides outside the gene matches: 3. CDR3 size: 15 residues. Together with reference TRBV7-9 and TRBJ2-3, the CDR3 gives the full variable domain: DTGVSQNPRHKITKRGQNVTFRCDPISEHNRLYWYRQTLGQGPEFLTYFQNEAQLEKSRLLSDRFSAERPKGSFSTLEIQRTEQGDSAMYLCASSSLAGGIDTQYFGPGTRLTVL.

Details on this clone: The read comes to an end 3 residues before the CDR3 does, leaving the germline J gene to fill in the end. The genes are TRBV5-1 and TRBJ1-4; 7 nucleotides align to TRBD1. CDR3 length: 14 amino acids. The V and J ends lost 5 bases and 7 bases, in that order; junction bases with no gene match: 8. Germline V gives CDR1 SGHRS, CDR2 YFSETQ. This CDR3 is CASRSGTDGEKLFF. The DNA read from the CDR3 is TGCGCCAGCAGATCCGGGACAGATGGTGAAAAA.

Partial CDR3 DNA: TGCAGCGTTGATAACAGGGCTAACTATGGC. It is translated as CSVDNRANYG. The whole CDR3 reads CSVDNRANYGYTF. V is TRBV29-1 and J is TRBJ1-2; tentative D call: TRBD1 (6 bases). From the germline J gene comes the end of the CDR3, since the read stops 3 residues before it. The CDR3 contains 13 residues. Looked up from germline, CDR1 is SQVTM and CDR2 is ANQGSEA. V was pared by 3 bases and J by 0 bases, with 8 bases between.

Of note for this clone: The read ends 3 residues shy of where the CDR3 ends; the end is completed using the germline J gene. The chain joins TRBV2 to TRBJ1-2; D gene unclear. Germline V gene lookup returns CDR1 SNHLY and CDR2 FYNNEI. This CDR3 contains 15 residues. The ends were cut back, 7 bases at V and 3 bases at J, with 18 bases in the middle. CDR3 region: CASNKEGSVHYGYTF. CDR3 bases read: TGTGCCAGCAACAAGGAGGGCTCGGTGCACTATGGC.